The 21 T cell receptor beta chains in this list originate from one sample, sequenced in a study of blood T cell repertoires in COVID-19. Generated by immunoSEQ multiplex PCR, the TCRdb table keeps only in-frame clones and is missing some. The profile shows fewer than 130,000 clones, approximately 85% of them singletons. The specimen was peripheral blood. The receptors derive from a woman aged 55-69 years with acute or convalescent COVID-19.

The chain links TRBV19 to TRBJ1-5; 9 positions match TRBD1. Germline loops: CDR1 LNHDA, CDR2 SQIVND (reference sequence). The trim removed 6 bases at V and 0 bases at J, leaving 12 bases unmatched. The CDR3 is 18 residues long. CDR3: CASRARGQGIDSNQPQHF. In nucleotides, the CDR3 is TGTGCCAGTAGGGCGAGAGGACAGGGGATCGATAGCAATCAGCCCCAGCATTTT.

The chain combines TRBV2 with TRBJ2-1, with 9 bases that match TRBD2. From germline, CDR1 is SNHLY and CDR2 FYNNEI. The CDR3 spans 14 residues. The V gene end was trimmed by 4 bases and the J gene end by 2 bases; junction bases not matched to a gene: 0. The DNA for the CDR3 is TGTGCCAGCAGTGCTAGCGGGACCTACAATGAGCAGTTCTTC. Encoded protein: CASSASGTYNEQFF.

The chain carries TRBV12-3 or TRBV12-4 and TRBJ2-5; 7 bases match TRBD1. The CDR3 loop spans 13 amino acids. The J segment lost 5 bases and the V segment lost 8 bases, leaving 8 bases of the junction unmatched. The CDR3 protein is CASLWTGDETQYF. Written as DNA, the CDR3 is TGTGCCAGCCTATGGACAGGCGACGAGACCCAGTACTTC.

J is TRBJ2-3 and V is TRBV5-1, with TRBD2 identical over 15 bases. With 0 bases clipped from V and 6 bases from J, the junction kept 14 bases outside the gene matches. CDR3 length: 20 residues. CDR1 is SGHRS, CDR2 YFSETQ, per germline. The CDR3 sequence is CASSLESWTSGGALGDTQYF. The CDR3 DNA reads TGCGCCAGCAGCTTGGAAAGCTGGACTAGCGGGGGGGCCTTAGGTGATACGCAGTATTTT.

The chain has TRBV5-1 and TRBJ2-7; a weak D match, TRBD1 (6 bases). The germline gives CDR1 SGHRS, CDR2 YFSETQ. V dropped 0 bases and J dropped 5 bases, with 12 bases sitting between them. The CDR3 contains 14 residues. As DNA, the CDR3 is TGCGCCAGCAGCTTGGATACAGGGTTGGACGAGCAGTACTTC. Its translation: CASSLDTGLDEQYF.

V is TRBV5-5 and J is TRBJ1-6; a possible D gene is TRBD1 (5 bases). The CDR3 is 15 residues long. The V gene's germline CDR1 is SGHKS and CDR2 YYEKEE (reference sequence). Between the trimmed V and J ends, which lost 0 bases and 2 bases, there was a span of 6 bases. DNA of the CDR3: TGTGCCAGCAGCTTGGCAGGGCCCTATAATTCACCCCTCCACTTT. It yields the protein CASSLAGPYNSPLHF.

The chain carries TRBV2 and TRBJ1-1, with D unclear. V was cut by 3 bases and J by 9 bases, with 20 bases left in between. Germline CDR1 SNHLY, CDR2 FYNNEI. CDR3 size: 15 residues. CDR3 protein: CASSDLATLKNKAFF. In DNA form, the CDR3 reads TGTGCCAGCAGTGATTTGGCTACACTAAAAAATAAAGCTTTCTTT.

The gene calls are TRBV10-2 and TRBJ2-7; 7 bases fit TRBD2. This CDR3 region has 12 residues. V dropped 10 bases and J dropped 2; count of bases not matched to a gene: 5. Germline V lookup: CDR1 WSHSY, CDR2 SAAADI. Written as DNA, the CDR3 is TGCGCCACCCTAAGCGGGGCCTACGAGCAGTACTTC. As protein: CATLSGAYEQYF.

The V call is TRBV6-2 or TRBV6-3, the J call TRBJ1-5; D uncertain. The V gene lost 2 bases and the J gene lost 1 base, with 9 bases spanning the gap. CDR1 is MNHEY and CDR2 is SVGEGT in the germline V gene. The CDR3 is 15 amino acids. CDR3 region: CASSYRGFSNQPQHF. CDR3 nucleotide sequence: TGTGCCAGCAGTTACCGAGGGTTCAGCAATCAGCCCCAGCATTTT.

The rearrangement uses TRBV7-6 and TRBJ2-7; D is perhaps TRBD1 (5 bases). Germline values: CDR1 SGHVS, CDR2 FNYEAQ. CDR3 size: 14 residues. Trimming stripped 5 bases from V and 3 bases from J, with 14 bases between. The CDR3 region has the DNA TGTGCCAGCAGCCCCCTGGACACAGTCTACGAGCAGTACTTC. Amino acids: CASSPLDTVYEQYF.

CDR3 nucleotides: TGTGCCAGCAGCCCAGACAGCGTCCGGTACAATGAGCAGTTCTTC. The encoded protein is CASSPDSVRYNEQFF. V gene TRBV28 combines with J gene TRBJ2-1; a weak D match, TRBD1 (5 bases). The germline CDR1 and CDR2 sequences are MDHEN and SYDVKM. The CDR3 contains 15 residues. Trimming cost V 6 bases and J 4 bases, with 16 bases left between them.

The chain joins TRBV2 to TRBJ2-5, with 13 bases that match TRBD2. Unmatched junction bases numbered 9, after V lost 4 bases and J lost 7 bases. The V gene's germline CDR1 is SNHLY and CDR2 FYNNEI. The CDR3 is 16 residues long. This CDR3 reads CASSVLLAGGKVTQYF. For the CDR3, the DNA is TGTGCCAGCAGTGTACTACTAGCGGGGGGGAAAGTGACCCAGTACTTC.

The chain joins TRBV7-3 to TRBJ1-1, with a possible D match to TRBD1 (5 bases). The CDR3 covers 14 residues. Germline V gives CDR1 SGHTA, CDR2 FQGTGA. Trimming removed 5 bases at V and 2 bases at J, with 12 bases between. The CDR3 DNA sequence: TGTGCCAGCAGCCCAGGGCGTATAAACACTGAAGCTTTCTTT. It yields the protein CASSPGRINTEAFF.

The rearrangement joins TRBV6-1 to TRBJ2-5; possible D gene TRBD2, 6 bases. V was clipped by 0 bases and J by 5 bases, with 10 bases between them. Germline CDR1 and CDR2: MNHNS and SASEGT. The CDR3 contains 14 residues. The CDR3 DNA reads TGTGCCAGCAGTGAAGCGCGGGGTTGGGAGACCCAGTACTTC. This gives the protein CASSEARGWETQYF.

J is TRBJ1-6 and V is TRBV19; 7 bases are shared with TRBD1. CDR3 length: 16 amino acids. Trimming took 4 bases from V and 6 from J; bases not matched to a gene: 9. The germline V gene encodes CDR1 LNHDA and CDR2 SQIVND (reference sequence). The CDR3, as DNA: TGTGCCAGTAGTACCCCTACAGGGGCTGCTAATTCACCCCTCCACTTT. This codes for CASSTPTGAANSPLHF.

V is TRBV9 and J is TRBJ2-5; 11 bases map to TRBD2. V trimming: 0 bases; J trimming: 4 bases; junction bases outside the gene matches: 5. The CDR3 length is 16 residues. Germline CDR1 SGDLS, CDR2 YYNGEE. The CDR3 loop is CASSVELAGGRETQYF. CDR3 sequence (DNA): TGTGCCAGCAGCGTAGAGCTAGCGGGGGGCCGAGAGACCCAGTACTTC.

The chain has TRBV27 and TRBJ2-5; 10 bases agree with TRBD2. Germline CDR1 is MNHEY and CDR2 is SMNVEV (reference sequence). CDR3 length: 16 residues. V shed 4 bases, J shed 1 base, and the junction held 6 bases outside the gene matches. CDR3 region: CASSSPSGGPQETQYF. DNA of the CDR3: TGTGCCAGCAGTTCCCCTAGCGGGGGACCCCAAGAGACCCAGTACTTC.

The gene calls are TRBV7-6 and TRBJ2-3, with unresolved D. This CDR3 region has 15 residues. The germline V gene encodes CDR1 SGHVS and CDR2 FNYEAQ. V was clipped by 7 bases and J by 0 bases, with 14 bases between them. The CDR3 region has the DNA TGTGCCAGCATGCAAGAGGTTACAAGCACAGATACGCAGTATTTT. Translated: CASMQEVTSTDTQYF.

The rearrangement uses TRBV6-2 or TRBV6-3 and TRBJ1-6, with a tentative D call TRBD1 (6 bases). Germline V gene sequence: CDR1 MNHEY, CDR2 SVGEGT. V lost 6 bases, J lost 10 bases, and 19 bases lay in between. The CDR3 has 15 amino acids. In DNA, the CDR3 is TGTGCCAGCAGCGCCAGGGCCAGGGGAGGGTCACCCCTCCACTTT. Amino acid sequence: CASSARARGGSPLHF.

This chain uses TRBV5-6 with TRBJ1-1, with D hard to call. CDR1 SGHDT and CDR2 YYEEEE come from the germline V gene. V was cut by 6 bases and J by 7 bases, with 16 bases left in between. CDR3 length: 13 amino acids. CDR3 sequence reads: CASTSKASIEAFF. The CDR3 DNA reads TGTGCCAGCACCTCCAAGGCTAGCATTGAAGCTTTCTTT.

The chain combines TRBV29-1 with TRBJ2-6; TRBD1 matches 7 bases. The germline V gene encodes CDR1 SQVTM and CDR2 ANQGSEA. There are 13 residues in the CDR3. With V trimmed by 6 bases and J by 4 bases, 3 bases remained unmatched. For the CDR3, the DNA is TGCAGCGTGGGACAGCTCGGGGCCAACGTCCTGACTTTC. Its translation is CSVGQLGANVLTF.